This T cell receptor (beta chain) was obtained from a study of cytomegalovirus exposure and HLA in healthy donors. V was pared by 4 bases and J by 4 bases, with 11 bases between. The CDR3 covers 13 residues. CDR1 and CDR2 (germline): SGDLS, YYNGEE. In this sample, this clone turned up once. PCR involved 60 Vbeta and 13 Jbeta primers. Data came from immunoSEQ multiplex PCR; TCRdb stores just in-frame clones and leaves some out. The sample records roughly 60,000 clones, roughly 77% being singletons. The sequencing sample was made of PBMCs. The source is a woman in her 40s in good health and CMV-seropositive. This chain connects TRBV9 to TRBJ1-1, with D tentatively TRBD1 (6 bases). The CDR3 DNA reads as TGTGCCAGCAGCCCCGAGGGGGTCACTGAAGCTTTCTTT. It encodes CASSPEGVTEAFF. Using reference TRBV9 and TRBJ1-1 for the parts outside the CDR3, the full variable domain is DSGVTQTPKHLITATGQRVTLRCSPRSGDLSVYWYQQSLDQGLQFLIQYYNGEERAKGNILERFSAQQFPDLHSELNLSSLELGDSALYFCASSPEGVTEAFFGQGTRLTVV.